Listed below are T cell receptor beta chains from one sample, sequenced in a study of blood T cell repertoires in COVID-19. Repertoires were generated with immunoSEQ multiplex PCR, while TCRdb's copy carries only in-frame clones and drops some. Counted here are 300,000 to 500,000 clones, 88% occurring once; the ten biggest clones make up approximately 2.1%. Material: PBMCs or T cells enriched from blood (not recorded which). Receptors originate from a woman aged 40 to 50 with acute COVID-19. Both conserved end residues are part of each CDR3. A D gene is named only where the DNA matches it firmly. The size entry is marked missing in some rows and otherwise reads once, few, many or a size class.

NA | TRBJ2-1 | TRBV19 | NA | TGTGCCAGTCGTGGGGGGAAGTCCTACAATGAGCAGTTCTTC | CASRGGKSYNEQFF
NA | TRBJ2-5 | TRBV5-6 | NA | TGTGCCAGCAGCTTCTACGGGGAAGAGACCCAGTACTTC | CASSFYGEETQYF
NA | TRBJ2-3 | TRBV25-1 | TRBD2 | TGTGCCAGCAGTGTCGCGGGGGGCAGCACAGATACGCAGTATTTT | CASSVAGGSTDTQYF
once | TRBJ1-1 | TRBV2 | NA | TGTGCCAGCAGCTCGAAGAGGGCGGACACTGAAGCTTTCTTT | CASSSKRADTEAFF
NA | TRBJ1-5 | TRBV19 | NA | TGTGCCAGTATCCCCGGGGGAAATACTCCTTATAGCAATCAGCCCCAGCATTTT | CASIPGGNTPYSNQPQHF
NA | TRBJ2-7 | TRBV4-2 | TRBD2 | TGTGCCAGCAGCCAAGAAGCTAGCGGGGTAAACTCCTACGAGCAGTACTTC | CASSQEASGVNSYEQYF
NA | TRBJ1-1 | TRBV10-3 | TRBD1 | TGTGCCATCAGTGGGGCGGACAGGGTGGCGAACACTGAAGCTTTCTTT | CAISGADRVANTEAFF
NA | TRBJ1-6 | TRBV7-9 | NA | TGTGCCAGCAGCTTGGGTCGGGATAATTCACCCCTCCACTTT | CASSLGRDNSPLHF
NA | TRBJ1-1 | TRBV7-9 | NA | TGTGCCAGCAGCTTAGGTAGACTGATGAACACTGAAGCTTTCTTT | CASSLGRLMNTEAFF
NA | TRBJ2-5 | TRBV4-1 | TRBD1 | TGCGCCAGCAGCCTTCAAATTACAGGGGTCCAAGAGACCCAGTACTTC | CASSLQITGVQETQYF
NA | TRBJ2-5 | TRBV30 | NA | TGTGCCTGGAGTGTGCTGGCAGAAGAGACCCAGTACTTC | CAWSVLAEETQYF
NA | TRBJ2-3 | TRBV5-6 | NA | TGTGCCAGCAGCTGGACTGATGGAGATACGCAGTATTTT | CASSWTDGDTQYF
NA | TRBJ2-3 | TRBV5-4 | TRBD1 | TGTGCCAGCAGTTCGGACAGGGGGGGTTGGGATACGCAGTATTTT | CASSSDRGGWDTQYF
NA | TRBJ1-2 | TRBV7-9 | NA | TGTGCCAGCAGCTTAGCTCTCCGGGACACCTATGGCTACACCTTC | CASSLALRDTYGYTF
NA | TRBJ1-2 | TRBV27 | TRBD1 | TGTGCCAGCAGTTCAGGGACAGGGGGCGTAAATAGATATGGCTACACCTTC | CASSSGTGGVNRYGYTF
NA | TRBJ1-4 | TRBV5-1 | NA | TGCGCCAGCAGCCCTCAGGGTCACAGTGCAACTAATGAAAAACTGTTTTTT | CASSPQGHSATNEKLFF
NA | TRBJ2-3 | TRBV4-1 | NA | TGCGCCGCTGGAGCGGCTGGCACAGATACGCAGTATTTT | CAAGAAGTDTQYF